These T cell receptor beta chains were read from a single sample in a study of T cell repertoires in cytomegalovirus infection. TCRdb fed the reads into MiXCR, producing one record per CDR3 protein. This sample has 150,000 or so distinct CDR3 sequences, with about 25% found just once. Sample: PBMCs. Source of these receptors: a human donor in good health (CMV status not recorded). Some clones in this sample may be carry-over from other donors' samples. Each CDR3 is given with its conserved first and last residue. The listing skips clone size in some rows; elsewhere it reads once, few, many or a size class.

>TRBV27|TRBJ1-2|few
CASSLFGGAYGYTF
>TRBV10-3|TRBJ1-5|NA
CAISESKLDRQNQPQHF
>TRBV4-3|TRBJ1-2|NA
CASSQVVGGDYGYTF
>TRBV7-2|TRBJ1-2|many
CASSSQLDYGYTF
>TRBV12-3/TRBV12-4|TRBJ1-2|NA
CASSLRLRGNYGYTF
>TRBV11-2|TRBJ2-7|NA
CASSYWSRDRAYEQYF
>TRBV3-1|TRBJ1-1|NA
CASSQVGTEAFF
>TRBV18|TRBJ2-1|NA
CASSPGRYNEQFF
>TRBV30|TRBJ1-5|NA
CAWSSGDNQPQHF
>TRBV7-6|TRBJ2-7|few
CASSGTSGNSYEQYF
>TRBV12-3/TRBV12-4|TRBJ1-1|NA
CASSFRVGGATEAFF
>TRBV28|TRBJ2-7|many
CASSFKRGPSYEQYF
>TRBV2|TRBJ1-5|few
CASRGQGASNQPQHF
>TRBV7-2|TRBJ2-7|NA
CASRKAPVGDVQYF
>TRBV5-6|TRBJ1-1|NA
CASSSRGVNTEAFF
>TRBV18|TRBJ2-1|few
CASSPRQKPYNEQFF
>TRBV28|TRBJ1-2|NA
CASRTGVSWGYTF
>TRBV7-9|TRBJ2-7|many
CASSEWTGTYEQYF
>TRBV28|TRBJ2-2|few
CASSFRQGDTGELFF
>TRBV4-1|TRBJ1-5|few
CASSHADSSNQPQHF
>TRBV27|TRBJ2-2|NA
CASSFQVTGELFF
>TRBV24-1|TRBJ2-6|NA
CATSDFMFLSGVNVLTF
>TRBV7-2|TRBJ2-7|many
CASSLGWRGEQYF
>TRBV28|TRBJ1-2|NA
CASSLLSAYGYTF
>TRBV9|TRBJ2-5|NA
CASSPGGPSGETQYF
>TRBV5-4|TRBJ1-2|many
CASSSLLTGGYGYTF
>TRBV3-1|TRBJ2-3|NA
CASSRTSLGASTDTQYF
>TRBV7-2|TRBJ2-2|many
CASSRMGGELFF
>TRBV5-1|TRBJ2-1|once
CASSLVAGGGNEQFF
>TRBV7-9|TRBJ1-4|few
CASSPTSNEKLFF
>TRBV7-4|TRBJ1-1|few
CASSSGIDSHRAFF
>TRBV12-3/TRBV12-4|TRBJ2-5|few
CASTSSLGTSGGETQYF
>TRBV7-9|TRBJ2-7|few
CASSPSWLESYEQYF
>TRBV29-1|TRBJ2-5|few
CSARQGLETQYF